The clone carrying this T cell receptor (beta chain) turned up a few times. The sample belongs to a study of shared clonotypes between healthy human individuals. Researchers divided each subset's genomic DNA evenly across several immunoSEQ plates. The table came from immunoSEQ multiplex PCR; TCRdb's copy has only in-frame clones and leaves some out. Among about 2.4 million clones listed, 90% to 95% were seen once. CDR1 and CDR2 (germline): LNHDA, SQIVND (reference sequence). V shed 1 base and J shed 8 bases, with 3 bases lying between them. The CDR3 is made up of 11 amino acids. The rearrangement uses TRBV19 and TRBJ2-4; no clear D gene. This TCR derives from a man aged 18 to 29 in good health. Some clones in this sample may be carry-over from other donors' samples. The sample was naive CD4+ T cells from PBMCs. The subset here: CD45RA+ positively selected. The CDR3 DNA reads as TGTGCCAGTAGTATAGGTGACATTCAGTACTTC. Its protein is CASSIGDIQYF.